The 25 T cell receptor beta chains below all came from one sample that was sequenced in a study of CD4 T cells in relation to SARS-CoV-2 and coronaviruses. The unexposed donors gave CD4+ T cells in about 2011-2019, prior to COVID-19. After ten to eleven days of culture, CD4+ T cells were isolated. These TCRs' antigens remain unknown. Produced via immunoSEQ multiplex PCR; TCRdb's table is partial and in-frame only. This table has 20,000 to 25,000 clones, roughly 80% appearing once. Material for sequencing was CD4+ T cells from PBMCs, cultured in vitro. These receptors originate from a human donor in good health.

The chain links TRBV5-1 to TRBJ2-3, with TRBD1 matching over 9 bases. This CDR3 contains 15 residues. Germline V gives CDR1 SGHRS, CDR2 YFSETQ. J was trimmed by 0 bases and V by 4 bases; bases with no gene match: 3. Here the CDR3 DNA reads TGCGCCAGCAGCGAGACAGGGGGGAGCACAGATACGCAGTATTTT. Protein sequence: CASSETGGSTDTQYF.

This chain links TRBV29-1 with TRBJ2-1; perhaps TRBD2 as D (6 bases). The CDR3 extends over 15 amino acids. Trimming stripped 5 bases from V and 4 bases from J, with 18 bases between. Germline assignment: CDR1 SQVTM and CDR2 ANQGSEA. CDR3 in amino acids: CSVYRDGGLYNEQFF. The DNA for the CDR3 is TGCAGCGTTTATCGGGACGGGGGACTTTACAATGAGCAGTTCTTC.

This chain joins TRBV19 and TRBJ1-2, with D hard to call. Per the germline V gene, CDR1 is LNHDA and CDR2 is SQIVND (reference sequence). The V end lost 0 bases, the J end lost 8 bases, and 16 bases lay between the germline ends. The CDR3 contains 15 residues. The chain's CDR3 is CASSIDQGRSLGYTF. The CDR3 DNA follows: TGTGCCAGTAGTATAGATCAAGGGCGCAGTCTCGGCTACACCTTC. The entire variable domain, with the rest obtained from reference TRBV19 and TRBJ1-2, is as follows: DGGITQSPKYLFRKEGQNVTLSCEQNLNHDAMYWYRQDPGQGLRLIYYSQIVNDFQKGDIAEGYSVSREKKESFPLTVTSAQKNPTAFYLCASSIDQGRSLGYTFGSGTRLTVV.

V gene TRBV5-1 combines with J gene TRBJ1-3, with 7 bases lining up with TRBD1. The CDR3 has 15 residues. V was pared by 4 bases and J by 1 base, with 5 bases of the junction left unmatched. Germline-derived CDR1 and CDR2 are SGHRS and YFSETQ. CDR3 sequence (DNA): TGCGCCAGCAGCGGGGGACAGCCTTCTGGAAACACCATATATTTT. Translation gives CASSGGQPSGNTIYF.

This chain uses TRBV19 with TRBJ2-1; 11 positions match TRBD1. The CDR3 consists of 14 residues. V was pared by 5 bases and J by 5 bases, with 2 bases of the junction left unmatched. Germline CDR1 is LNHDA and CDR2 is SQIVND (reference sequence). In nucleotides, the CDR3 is TGTGCCAGTAGTGGACAGGGGGCCAACAATGAGCAGTTCTTC. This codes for CASSGQGANNEQFF.

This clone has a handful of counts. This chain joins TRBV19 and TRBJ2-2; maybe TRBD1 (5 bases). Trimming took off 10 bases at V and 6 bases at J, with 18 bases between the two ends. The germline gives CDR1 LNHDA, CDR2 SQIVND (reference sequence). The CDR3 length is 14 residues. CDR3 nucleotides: TGTGCCACAGATGGCGTTTGGGGCCCCGGGGAGCTGTTTTTT. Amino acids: CATDGVWGPGELFF.

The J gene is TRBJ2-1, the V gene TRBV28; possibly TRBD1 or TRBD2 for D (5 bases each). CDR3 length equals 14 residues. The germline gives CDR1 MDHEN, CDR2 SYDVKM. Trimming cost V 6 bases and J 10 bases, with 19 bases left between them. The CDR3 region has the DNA TGTGCCAGCAGACCCGGGACGGATATCAGCGAGCAGTTCTTC. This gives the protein CASRPGTDISEQFF.

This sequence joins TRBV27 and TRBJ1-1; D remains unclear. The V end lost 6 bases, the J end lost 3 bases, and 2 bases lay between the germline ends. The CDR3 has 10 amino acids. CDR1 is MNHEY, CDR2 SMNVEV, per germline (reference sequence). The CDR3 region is CASRDTEAFF. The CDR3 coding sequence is TGTGCCAGCAGGGACACTGAAGCTTTCTTT.

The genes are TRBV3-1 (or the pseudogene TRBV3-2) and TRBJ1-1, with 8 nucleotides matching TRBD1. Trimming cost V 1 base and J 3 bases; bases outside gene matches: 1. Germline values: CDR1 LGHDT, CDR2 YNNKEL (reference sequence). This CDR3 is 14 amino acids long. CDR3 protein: CASSQATGDTEAFF. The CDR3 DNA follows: TGTGCCAGCAGCCAAGCGACAGGGGACACTGAAGCTTTCTTT.

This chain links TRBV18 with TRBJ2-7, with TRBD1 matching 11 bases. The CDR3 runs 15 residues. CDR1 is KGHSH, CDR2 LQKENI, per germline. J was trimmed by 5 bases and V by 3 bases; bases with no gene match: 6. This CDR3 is CASSPGTGGFNEQYF. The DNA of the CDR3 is TGTGCCAGCTCACCTGGGACAGGGGGATTCAACGAGCAGTACTTC.

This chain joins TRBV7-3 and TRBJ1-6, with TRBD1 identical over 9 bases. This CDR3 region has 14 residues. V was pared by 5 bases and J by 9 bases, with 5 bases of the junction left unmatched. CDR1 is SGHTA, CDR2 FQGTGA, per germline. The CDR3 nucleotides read TGTGCCAGCAGCCGGACAGGGGCGAGTTCACCCCTCCACTTT. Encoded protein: CASSRTGASSPLHF.

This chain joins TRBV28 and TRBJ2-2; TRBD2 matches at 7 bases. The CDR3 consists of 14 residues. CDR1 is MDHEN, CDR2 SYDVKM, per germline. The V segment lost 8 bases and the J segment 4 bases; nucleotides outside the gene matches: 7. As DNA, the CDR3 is TGTGCCAGCGGCACGGGACTAACCACCGGGGAGCTGTTTTTT. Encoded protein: CASGTGLTTGELFF.

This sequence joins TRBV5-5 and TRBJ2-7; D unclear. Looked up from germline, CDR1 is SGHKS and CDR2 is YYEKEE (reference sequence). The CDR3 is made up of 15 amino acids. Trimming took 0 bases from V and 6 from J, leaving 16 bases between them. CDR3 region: CASSLAAGEWGEQYF. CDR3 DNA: TGTGCCAGCAGCTTGGCTGCAGGCGAGTGGGGCGAGCAGTACTTC.

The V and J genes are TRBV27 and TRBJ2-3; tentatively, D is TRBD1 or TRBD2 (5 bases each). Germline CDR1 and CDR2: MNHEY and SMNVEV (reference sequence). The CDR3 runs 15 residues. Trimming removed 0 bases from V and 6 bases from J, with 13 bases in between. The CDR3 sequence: CASSLSGTGGDTQYF. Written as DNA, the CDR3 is TGTGCCAGCAGTTTATCCGGGACGGGCGGGGATACGCAGTATTTT.

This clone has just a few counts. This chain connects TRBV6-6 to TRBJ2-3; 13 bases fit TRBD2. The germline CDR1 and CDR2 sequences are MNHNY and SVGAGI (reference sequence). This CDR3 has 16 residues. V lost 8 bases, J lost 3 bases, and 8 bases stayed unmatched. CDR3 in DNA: TGTGCCAGCGTCGGACTAGCGGGAGTAGAGACAGATACGCAGTATTTT. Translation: CASVGLAGVETDTQYF.

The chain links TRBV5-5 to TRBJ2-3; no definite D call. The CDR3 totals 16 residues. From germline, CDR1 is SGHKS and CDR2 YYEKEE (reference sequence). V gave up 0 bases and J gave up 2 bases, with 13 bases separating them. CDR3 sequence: CASSLVIRRLTDTQYF. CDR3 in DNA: TGTGCCAGCAGCTTGGTGATTAGGCGGCTCACAGATACGCAGTATTTT.

The CDR3 region is CASSKAGGVHEQFF. The CDR3 DNA reads TGTGCCAGCAGCAAGGCAGGGGGAGTCCATGAGCAGTTCTTC. The chain carries TRBV7-3 and TRBJ2-1; 7 bases match TRBD1. Germline lookup yields CDR1 SGHTA and CDR2 FQGTGA. V lost 5 bases and J lost 8; bases outside the gene matches: 9. This CDR3 contains 14 residues. Combining the CDR3 with reference TRBV7-3 and TRBJ2-1 gives the whole variable domain GAGVSQTPSNKVTEKGKYVELRCDPISGHTALYWYRQSLGQGPEFLIYFQGTGAADDSGLPNDRFFAVRPEGSVSTLKIQRTERGDSAVYLCASSKAGGVHEQFFGPGTRLTVL.

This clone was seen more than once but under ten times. CDR3 protein: CASSRAGGNYEQYF. In nucleotides, the CDR3 is TGCGCCAGCAGCCGAGCGGGAGGAAACTACGAGCAGTACTTC. This sequence joins TRBV4-1 and TRBJ2-7; 9 bases fit TRBD2. Looked up from germline, CDR1 is MGHRA and CDR2 is YSYEKL. This CDR3 is 14 amino acids long. Trimming took 4 bases from V and 3 from J; bases not matched to a gene: 4.

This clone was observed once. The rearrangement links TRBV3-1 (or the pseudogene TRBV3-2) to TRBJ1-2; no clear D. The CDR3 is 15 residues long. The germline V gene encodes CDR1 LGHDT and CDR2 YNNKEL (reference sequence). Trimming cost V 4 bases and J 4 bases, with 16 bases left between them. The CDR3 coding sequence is TGTGCCAGCAGCCCCCAGGACGGAACCTTCTATGGCTACACCTTC. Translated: CASSPQDGTFYGYTF.

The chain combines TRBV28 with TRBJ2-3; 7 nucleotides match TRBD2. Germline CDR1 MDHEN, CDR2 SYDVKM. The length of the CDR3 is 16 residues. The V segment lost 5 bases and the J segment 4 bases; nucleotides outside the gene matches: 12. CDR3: CASSAWGGDGADTQYF. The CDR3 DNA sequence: TGTGCCAGCAGTGCCTGGGGGGGTGATGGAGCAGATACGCAGTATTTT.

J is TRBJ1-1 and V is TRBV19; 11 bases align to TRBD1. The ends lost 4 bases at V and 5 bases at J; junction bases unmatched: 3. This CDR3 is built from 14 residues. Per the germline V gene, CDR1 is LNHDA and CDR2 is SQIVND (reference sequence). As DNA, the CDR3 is TGTGCCAGTAGTAGGGGGACAGGGGGAACTGAAGCTTTCTTT. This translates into CASSRGTGGTEAFF.

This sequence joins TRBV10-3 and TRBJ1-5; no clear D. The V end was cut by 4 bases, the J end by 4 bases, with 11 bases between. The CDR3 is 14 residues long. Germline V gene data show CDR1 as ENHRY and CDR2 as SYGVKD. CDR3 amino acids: CAISGQDGNQPQHF. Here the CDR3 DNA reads TGTGCCATCAGTGGGCAGGACGGGAATCAGCCCCAGCATTTT.

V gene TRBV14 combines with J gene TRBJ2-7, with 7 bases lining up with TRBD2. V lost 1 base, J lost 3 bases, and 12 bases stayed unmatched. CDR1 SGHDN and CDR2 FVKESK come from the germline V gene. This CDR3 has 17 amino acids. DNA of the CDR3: TGTGCCAGCAGCCAAGCACGGTCGAGCGGGAATGACTACGAGCAGTACTTC. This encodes CASSQARSSGNDYEQYF. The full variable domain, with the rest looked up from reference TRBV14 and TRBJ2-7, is EAGVTQFPSHSVIEKGQTVTLRCDPISGHDNLYWYRRVMGKEIKFLLHFVKESKQDESGMPNNRFLAERTGGTYSTLKVQPAELEDSGVYFCASSQARSSGNDYEQYFGPGTRLTVT.

CDR3 residues: CSVVAGADTQYF. CDR3 coding DNA: TGCAGCGTTGTTGCGGGGGCAGATACGCAGTATTTT. This chain connects TRBV29-1 to TRBJ2-3; 7 nucleotides line up with TRBD2. The germline V gene has CDR1 SQVTM and CDR2 ANQGSEA. The ends lost 4 bases at V and 4 bases at J; junction bases unmatched: 2. CDR3 length: 12 residues.

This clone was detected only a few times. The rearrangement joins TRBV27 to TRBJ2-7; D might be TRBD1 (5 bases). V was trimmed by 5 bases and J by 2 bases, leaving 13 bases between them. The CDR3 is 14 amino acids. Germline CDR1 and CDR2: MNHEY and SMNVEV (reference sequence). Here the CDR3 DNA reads TGTGCCAGCAGTCCGCAGACAGACCCCTACGAGCAGTACTTC. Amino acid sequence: CASSPQTDPYEQYF.